This TCR beta chain stems from a study of T cell repertoires in cytomegalovirus infection. Overall study context: Both CMV infection and a matching HLA type were indicated by public TCR beta signatures.

TCRdb called the reads again in MiXCR, with one record for every CDR3 protein. This table holds 150,000 to 200,000 distinct CDR3 sequences, 8% to 10% found once. Germline CDR1 and CDR2: DFQATT and SNEGSKA (reference sequence). Germline trimming cut 5 bases from V and 10 bases from J; bases unmatched to any gene: 8. The CDR3 contains 13 residues. Points from the study as a whole: Predominance within the ex vivo response was attributable to HLA-C-restricted CMV-specific TCR beta clonotypes.

About this clonotype: Its antigen is undetermined.

The sample consisted of PBMCs. This chain connects TRBV20-1 to TRBJ1-6, with 7 bases aligning to TRBD1. The source of this sequence is a human donor in good health (CMV status not recorded). Some clones in this sample may be carry-over from other donors' samples. The DNA for the CDR3 is TGCAGTGCTGAACAGGGGAGTTACTCACCCCTCCACTTT. As protein: CSAEQGSYSPLHF.